The 13 T cell receptor beta chains below come from one sample, sequenced in a study of blood T cell repertoires in COVID-19 (dated by TCRdb to the early 2020s). Library preparation was by the immunoSEQ multiplex PCR assay. TCRdb limited this immuneACCESS table to in-frame rearrangements with V and J called. A share of clones is missing; checked studies link under half to unresolved V genes, and the rest is unexplained. This sample lists some 190,000 clones; 70% to 90% were detected once. The ten largest clones represent 1.4% to 1.5% of the sample. Sequenced material: peripheral blood. These receptors were obtained from a man between 18 and 35 years old with active or convalescent COVID-19.

The J gene is TRBJ2-2, the V gene TRBV7-2; 11 bases fit TRBD1. This CDR3 has 15 amino acids. Germline values: CDR1 SGHTA, CDR2 FQGNSA. V was clipped by 4 bases and J by 6 bases; unmatched bases: 4. In DNA, the CDR3 is TGTGCCAGCAGCTCGCGGACAGGGGGCCCCGGGGAGCTGTTTTTT. This encodes CASSSRTGGPGELFF. Together with reference TRBV7-2 and TRBJ2-2, the CDR3 gives the full variable domain: GAGVSQSPSNKVTEKGKDVELRCDPISGHTALYWYRQSLGQGLEFLIYFQGNSAPDKSGLPSDRFSAERTGGSVSTLTIQRTQQEDSAVYLCASSSRTGGPGELFFGEGSRLTVL.

This clone was detected only a few times. This chain uses TRBV7-9 with TRBJ1-2, with a tentative D call TRBD1 (5 bases). The length of the CDR3 is 12 residues. Trimming took 3 bases from V and 7 from J, leaving 9 bases between them. In germline, CDR1 is SEHNR, CDR2 FQNEAQ (reference sequence). As DNA, the CDR3 is TGTGCCAGCAGCTTGGACACCCGTGGCTACACCTTC. Protein: CASSLDTRGYTF.

The chain combines TRBV5-4 with TRBJ2-1; TRBD2 is a possible D gene (7 bases). CDR3 length: 15 amino acids. CDR1 and CDR2 from the germline V gene are SGHNT and YYREEE (reference sequence). Trimming took off 0 bases at V and 5 bases at J, with 12 bases between the two ends. The CDR3 region is CASSLVGGPNNEQFF. CDR3 sequence (DNA): TGTGCCAGCAGCTTGGTCGGGGGGCCCAACAATGAGCAGTTCTTC.

The chain has TRBV19 and TRBJ2-3; D possibly corresponds to TRBD2 (5 bases). The CDR3 consists of 15 residues. Trimming took 6 bases from V and 10 from J, leaving 23 bases between them. The germline V gene encodes CDR1 LNHDA and CDR2 SQIVND (reference sequence). CDR3 sequence reads: CASRMDSHATESQYF. CDR3 in DNA: TGTGCCAGTAGAATGGACTCCCATGCAACAGAGTCGCAGTATTTT.

On this clone itself: Within the sample, other DNA sequences also encode this same CDR3. V usage is TRBV19 and J usage is TRBJ2-5, with TRBD2 identical over 10 bases. This CDR3 is 15 amino acids long. Germline V gives CDR1 LNHDA, CDR2 SQIVND (reference sequence). V dropped 1 base and J dropped 2; count of bases not matched to a gene: 1. In nucleotides, the CDR3 is TGTGCCAGTAGTATAGGGACTAGCGGTCAAGAGACCCAGTACTTC. This codes for CASSIGTSGQETQYF.

This clone was observed a single time. V is TRBV24-1 and J is TRBJ2-3, with TRBD1 matching 7 bases. The J segment lost 1 base and the V segment lost 4 bases, leaving 4 bases of the junction unmatched. The CDR3 loop spans 15 amino acids. Germline CDR1 is KGHDR and CDR2 is SFDVKD. The CDR3, as DNA: TGTGCCACCAGTGACGCAACAGGGGGCACAGATACGCAGTATTTT. As protein: CATSDATGGTDTQYF.

The chain employs TRBV28 and TRBJ1-1, with TRBD1 identical over 8 bases. CDR3 length equals 14 residues. The V gene end was trimmed by 6 bases and the J gene end by 3 bases; junction bases not matched to a gene: 6. Germline V gene sequence: CDR1 MDHEN, CDR2 SYDVKM. For the CDR3, the DNA is TGTGCCAGCAGCCCGTTGACAGGGGACACTGAAGCTTTCTTT. This codes for CASSPLTGDTEAFF.

The rearrangement uses TRBV18 and TRBJ2-5, with 9 bases matching TRBD1. CDR3 length equals 14 residues. V was clipped by 6 bases and J by 5 bases; unmatched bases: 7. In germline, CDR1 is KGHSH, CDR2 LQKENI. The CDR3 nucleotides read TGTGCCAGCTCGCACCGGGACAGGGCTGAGACCCAGTACTTC. This gives the protein CASSHRDRAETQYF.

The V and J genes are TRBV29-1 and TRBJ1-1; TRBD1 matches at 12 bases. Germline assignment: CDR1 SQVTM and CDR2 ANQGSEA. This CDR3 has 15 residues. Trimming removed 7 bases from V and 3 bases from J; junction bases left unmatched: 9. CDR3 sequence reads: CSASGQGAGDTEAFF. Here the CDR3 DNA reads TGCAGCGCTTCGGGACAGGGGGCCGGGGACACTGAAGCTTTCTTT.

In DNA form, the CDR3 reads TGTGCCAGCAGCTCCACAGGGTTCATGGGCCTTCCGGCGACCTACGAGCAGTACTTC. The encoded protein is CASSSTGFMGLPATYEQYF. The V gene is TRBV6-6, the J gene TRBJ2-7; possible D gene TRBD1, 6 bases. Between the trimmed V and J ends, which lost 6 bases and 2 bases, there was a span of 29 bases. This CDR3 spans 19 amino acids. Germline V gene lookup returns CDR1 MNHNY and CDR2 SVGAGI (reference sequence).

The chain is built from TRBV29-1 and TRBJ1-5; D might be TRBD1 (6 bases). The CDR3 covers 12 residues. Germline lookup yields CDR1 SQVTM and CDR2 ANQGSEA. With 7 bases removed from V and 11 bases from J, the gap between germline ends came to 18 bases. This chain's CDR3 is CSAKSGPGAQHF. The CDR3 DNA reads TGCAGCGCCAAGAGCGGTCCAGGGGCCCAGCATTTT.

The gene calls are TRBV5-6 and TRBJ1-2; the match to TRBD1 covers 7 bases. The CDR3 runs 15 residues. CDR1 is SGHDT and CDR2 is YYEEEE in the germline V gene. The ends lost 0 bases at V and 2 bases at J; junction bases unmatched: 4. The CDR3 here is CASSLGQGGNYGYTF. The CDR3 DNA reads TGTGCCAGCAGCTTGGGACAGGGAGGAAACTATGGCTACACCTTC.

The rearrangement links TRBV27 to TRBJ1-1, with D maybe TRBD1 (6 bases). There are 15 residues in the CDR3. Germline V gives CDR1 MNHEY, CDR2 SMNVEV (reference sequence). V was pared by 2 bases and J by 4 bases, with 14 bases between. The CDR3 protein is CASSLRAGVSTEAFF. The DNA for the CDR3 is TGTGCCAGCAGTTTACGGGCAGGGGTGAGCACTGAAGCTTTCTTT.